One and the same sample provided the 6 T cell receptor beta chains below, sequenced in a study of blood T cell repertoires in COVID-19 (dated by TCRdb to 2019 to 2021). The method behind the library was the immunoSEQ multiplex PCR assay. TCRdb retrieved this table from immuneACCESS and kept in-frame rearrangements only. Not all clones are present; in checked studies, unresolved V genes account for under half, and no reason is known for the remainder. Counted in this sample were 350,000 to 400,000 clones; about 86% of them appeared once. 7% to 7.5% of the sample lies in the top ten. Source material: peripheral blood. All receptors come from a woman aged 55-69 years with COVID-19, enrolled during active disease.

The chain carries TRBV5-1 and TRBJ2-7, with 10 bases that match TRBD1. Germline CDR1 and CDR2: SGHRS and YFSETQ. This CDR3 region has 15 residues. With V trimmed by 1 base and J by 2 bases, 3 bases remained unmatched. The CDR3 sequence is CASSLRQGATYEQYF. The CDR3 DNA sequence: TGCGCCAGCAGCTTGCGACAGGGGGCAACCTACGAGCAGTACTTC. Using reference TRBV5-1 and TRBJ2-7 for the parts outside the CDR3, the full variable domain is KAGVTQTPRYLIKTRGQQVTLSCSPISGHRSVSWYQQTPGQGLQFLFEYFSETQRNKGNFPGRFSGRQFSNSRSEMNVSTLELGDSALYLCASSLRQGATYEQYFGPGTRLTVT.

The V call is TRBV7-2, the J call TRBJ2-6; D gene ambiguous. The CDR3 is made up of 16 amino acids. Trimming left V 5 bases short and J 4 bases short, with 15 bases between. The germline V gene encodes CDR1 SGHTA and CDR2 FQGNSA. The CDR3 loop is CASSPGGESGANVLTF. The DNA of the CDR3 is TGTGCCAGCAGCCCCGGCGGAGAATCCGGGGCCAACGTCCTGACTTTC.

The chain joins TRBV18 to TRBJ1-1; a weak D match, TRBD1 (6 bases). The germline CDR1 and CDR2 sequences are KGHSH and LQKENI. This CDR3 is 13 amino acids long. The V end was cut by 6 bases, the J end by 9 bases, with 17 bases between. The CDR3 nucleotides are TGTGCCAGCTCGTACGGCGATGGGACACAAGCTTTCTTT. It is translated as CASSYGDGTQAFF.

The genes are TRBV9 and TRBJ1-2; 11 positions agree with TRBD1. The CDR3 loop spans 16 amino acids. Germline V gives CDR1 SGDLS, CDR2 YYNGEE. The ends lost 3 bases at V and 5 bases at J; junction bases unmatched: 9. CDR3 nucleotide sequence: TGTGCCAGCAGCGCCGGACAGGGGGCGCATCGGTATGGCTACACCTTC. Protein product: CASSAGQGAHRYGYTF.

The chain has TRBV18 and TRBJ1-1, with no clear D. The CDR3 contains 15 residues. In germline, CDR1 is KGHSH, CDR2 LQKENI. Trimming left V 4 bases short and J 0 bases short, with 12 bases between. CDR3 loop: CASSRLADLNTEAFF. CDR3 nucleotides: TGTGCCAGCTCACGTTTGGCAGATCTGAACACTGAAGCTTTCTTT.

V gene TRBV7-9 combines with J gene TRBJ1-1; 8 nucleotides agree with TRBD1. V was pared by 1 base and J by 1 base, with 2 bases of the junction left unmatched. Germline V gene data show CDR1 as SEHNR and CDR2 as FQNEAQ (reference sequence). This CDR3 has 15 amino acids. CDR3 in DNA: TGTGCCAGCAGCTTAGGGCAGGGGGCGAACACTGAAGCTTTCTTT. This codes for CASSLGQGANTEAFF.